These 29 T cell receptor beta chains share one sample of origin, sequenced in a study of cytomegalovirus exposure and HLA in healthy donors. Here immunoSEQ multiplex PCR was the method, and the copy in TCRdb shows in-frame clones only, minus some. The sample lists fewer than 150,000 clones, about 86% occurring once. The sequencing input was PBMCs. Receptor source: a woman between 18 and 29 years old in good health and CMV-seropositive.

The CDR3 nucleotides read TGTGCCAGCAGCTTAGAGGGGCAGCCCCAGCATTTT. This codes for CASSLEGQPQHF. The chain links TRBV13 to TRBJ1-5, with D tentatively TRBD1 (5 bases). CDR1 and CDR2 from the germline V gene are PRHDT and FYEKMQ (reference sequence). This CDR3 contains 12 residues. Deletions cut 1 base from V and 7 bases from J, with 5 bases between. Complete variable domain (other parts from reference TRBV13 and TRBJ1-5): AAGVIQSPRHLIKEKRETATLKCYPIPRHDTVYWYQQGPGQDPQFLISFYEKMQSDKGSIPDRFSAQQFSDYHSELNMSSLELGDSALYFCASSLEGQPQHFGDGTRLSIL.

This clone was found once. The chain uses TRBV20-1 and TRBJ2-3; D remains ambiguous. Trimming shortened V by 2 bases and J by 5 bases, and 5 bases separated the two germline ends. Germline V gene sequence: CDR1 DFQATT, CDR2 SNEGSKA (reference sequence). The CDR3 sequence is 11 residues long. Here the CDR3 DNA reads TGCAGTGCTAGAATTCGAGATACGCAGTATTTT. This encodes CSARIRDTQYF.

The gene calls are TRBV27 and TRBJ2-5; 11 positions agree with TRBD1. Germline CDR1 is MNHEY and CDR2 is SMNVEV (reference sequence). CDR3 length: 14 amino acids. V gave up 5 bases and J gave up 5 bases; unmatched junction bases: 4. The CDR3 DNA reads as TGTGCCAGCAGTACGGACAGGGGGCGGGAGACCCAGTACTTC. Translated, it gives CASSTDRGRETQYF.

Note on this clone: Compared with germline, one end of the junction differs, possibly owing to a read error. The chain couples TRBV5-1 to TRBJ1-2; D gene uncertain. The germline CDR1 and CDR2 sequences are SGHRS and YFSETQ. CDR3 size: 14 residues. CDR3 nucleotides: TGCACCAGCAGCTTAGGAGACGGTGACTATGGCTACACCTTC. As protein: CTSSLGDGDYGYTF.

The V gene is TRBV6-5, the J gene TRBJ1-6; tentatively, D is TRBD1 (5 bases). The CDR3 totals 16 residues. Germline V gives CDR1 MNHEY, CDR2 SVGAGI. V lost 0 bases to trimming and J lost 7 bases, with 13 bases between them. The CDR3 sequence is CASSYSPWGGNSPLHF. The CDR3 coding sequence is TGTGCCAGCAGTTACTCGCCTTGGGGGGGGAATTCACCCCTCCACTTT.

The rearrangement joins TRBV7-6 to TRBJ2-1; 7 bases are shared with TRBD2. The J segment lost 10 bases and the V segment lost 5 bases, leaving 11 bases of the junction unmatched. The CDR3 runs 14 residues. Looked up from germline, CDR1 is SGHVS and CDR2 is FNYEAQ. The chain's CDR3 is CASSMSGVRGEQFF. CDR3 nucleotide sequence: TGTGCCAGCAGCATGAGCGGGGTGCGGGGAGAGCAGTTCTTC.

This clone was detected only once. The CDR3 loop is CASSIDYYNNEQFF. CDR3 nucleotides: TGCGCCAGCAGCATAGACTATTATAACAATGAGCAGTTCTTC. The rearrangement joins TRBV5-1 to TRBJ2-1; D may be TRBD2 (5 bases). This CDR3 contains 14 residues. Trimming pared 4 bases from V and 5 bases from J, leaving 13 bases between. The V gene's germline CDR1 is SGHRS and CDR2 YFSETQ.

This clone was counted once. The CDR3 loop reads CATRWGGSTDTQYF. CDR3 in DNA: TGTGCCACTAGATGGGGGGGGAGCACAGATACGCAGTATTTT. The rearrangement links TRBV28 to TRBJ2-3; 7 bases align to TRBD2. V shed 10 bases, J shed 0 bases, and the junction held 7 bases outside the gene matches. Germline V lookup: CDR1 MDHEN, CDR2 SYDVKM. The CDR3 consists of 14 residues.

This sequence joins TRBV14 and TRBJ1-5, with a tentative D call TRBD1 (5 bases). The CDR3 extends over 20 amino acids. CDR1 and CDR2 from the germline V gene are SGHDN and FVKESK. The V gene lost 0 bases and the J gene lost 1 base, with 22 bases spanning the gap. The CDR3 reads CASSQDRGHGRLESNQPQHF. The CDR3 bases are TGTGCCAGCAGCCAAGATCGAGGACACGGAAGACTAGAAAGCAATCAGCCCCAGCATTTT. Drawing the rest from reference TRBV14 and TRBJ1-5, the complete variable domain is EAGVTQFPSHSVIEKGQTVTLRCDPISGHDNLYWYRRVMGKEIKFLLHFVKESKQDESGMPNNRFLAERTGGTYSTLKVQPAELEDSGVYFCASSQDRGHGRLESNQPQHFGDGTRLSIL.

The CDR3 reads CASSSQWGRANYGYTF. The DNA for the CDR3 is TGTGCCAGCAGCTCCCAGTGGGGCAGAGCTAACTATGGCTACACCTTC. The rearrangement uses TRBV7-6 and TRBJ1-2, with D perhaps TRBD1 (5 bases). This CDR3 region has 16 residues. The V gene lost 4 bases and the J gene lost 0 bases, with 15 bases spanning the gap. Germline values: CDR1 SGHVS, CDR2 FNYEAQ.

The chain joins TRBV5-1 to TRBJ2-5; D is unclear. CDR1 and CDR2 (germline): SGHRS, YFSETQ. Trimming took 1 base from V and 1 from J, leaving 8 bases between them. This CDR3 contains 14 residues. As DNA, the CDR3 is TGCGCCAGCAGCTTGTTAGCAGCCCAAGAGACCCAGTACTTC. Amino acids: CASSLLAAQETQYF.

The J gene is TRBJ1-2, the V gene TRBV28; 7 bases are shared with TRBD1. The CDR3 spans 17 residues. The germline CDR1 and CDR2 sequences are MDHEN and SYDVKM. With 4 bases clipped from V and 4 bases from J, the junction kept 15 bases outside the gene matches. CDR3 amino acids: CASSYATGRPSIYGYTF. The CDR3 DNA reads TGTGCCAGCAGTTATGCGACAGGGAGACCCTCAATCTATGGCTACACCTTC.

This chain joins TRBV6-6 and TRBJ1-6, with TRBD1 as a possible D gene (6 bases). The CDR3 has 13 amino acids. The germline gives CDR1 MNHNY, CDR2 SVGAGI (reference sequence). V was clipped by 8 bases and J by 5 bases, with 10 bases between them. In DNA form, the CDR3 reads TGTGCCAGCTCGGACAGCCATAATTCACCCCTCCACTTT. This translates into CASSDSHNSPLHF.

This chain joins TRBV5-5 and TRBJ2-3, with a possible D match to TRBD2 (5 bases). The CDR3 has 15 residues. From germline, CDR1 is SGHKS and CDR2 YYEKEE (reference sequence). V was clipped by 3 bases and J by 6 bases, with 17 bases between them. In nucleotides, the CDR3 is TGTGCCAGCAGCTCCCCCAGAGGTAGCGCGGATACGCAGTATTTT. Its translation is CASSSPRGSADTQYF.

In this sample, this clone turned up once. The DNA for the CDR3 is TGTGCCAGCAGCCCTGGAGGGCGGACTAACTATGGCTACACCTTC. This codes for CASSPGGRTNYGYTF. The J gene is TRBJ1-2, the V gene TRBV2; D is undetermined. The germline gives CDR1 SNHLY, CDR2 FYNNEI. The CDR3 length is 15 residues. With 6 bases removed from V and 0 bases from J, the gap between germline ends came to 14 bases.

The chain carries TRBV28 and TRBJ2-1; 10 nucleotides match TRBD2. From germline, CDR1 is MDHEN and CDR2 SYDVKM. The CDR3 contains 14 residues. V lost 4 bases to trimming and J lost 8 bases; unmatched junction nucleotides: 5. The DNA for the CDR3 is TGTGCCAGCAGTTCCGGGACTAGCGCCCATGAGCAGTTCTTC. Translating it yields CASSSGTSAHEQFF.

V and J are TRBV27 and TRBJ2-7; D gene unclear. The germline CDR1 and CDR2 sequences are MNHEY and SMNVEV (reference sequence). V was clipped by 6 bases and J by 2 bases, with 23 bases between them. The CDR3 spans 17 residues. The chain's CDR3 is CASSLIQHPTQPYEQYF. The CDR3 DNA reads as TGTGCCAGCAGCCTCATACAGCACCCTACCCAGCCCTACGAGCAGTACTTC.

V and J are TRBV28 and TRBJ1-2; no clear D gene. V lost 2 bases to trimming and J lost 0 bases, with 13 bases between them. Germline values: CDR1 MDHEN, CDR2 SYDVKM. The CDR3 is 16 amino acids. Here the CDR3 reads CASSLDLQLANYGYTF. CDR3 sequence (DNA): TGTGCCAGCAGTTTAGACCTACAACTAGCTAACTATGGCTACACCTTC.

The rearrangement joins TRBV25-1 to TRBJ1-5, with unresolved D. The V gene lost 3 bases and the J gene lost 5 bases, with 11 bases spanning the gap. This CDR3 is 14 amino acids long. Per the germline V gene, CDR1 is MGHDK and CDR2 is SYGVNS. CDR3 in amino acids: CASSDVEAHQPQHF. As DNA, the CDR3 is TGTGCCAGCAGTGATGTAGAGGCGCATCAGCCCCAGCATTTT. The full variable domain, in which reference TRBV25-1 and TRBJ1-5 provide the parts outside the CDR3, is EADIYQTPRYLVIGTGKKITLECSQTMGHDKMYWYQQDPGMELHLIHYSYGVNSTEKGDLSSESTVSRIRTEHFPLTLESARPSHTSQYLCASSDVEAHQPQHFGDGTRLSIL.

The rearrangement links TRBV28 to TRBJ2-7; D may be TRBD1 (6 bases). Trimming left V 6 bases short and J 7 bases short, with 16 bases between. The CDR3 length is 13 residues. Germline V gene data show CDR1 as MDHEN and CDR2 as SYDVKM. The CDR3 DNA is TGTGCCAGCAGCCCTGCGGACAGAGGGGAGCAGTACTTC. It specifies CASSPADRGEQYF. Complete variable domain (other parts from reference TRBV28 and TRBJ2-7): DVKVTQSSRYLVKRTGEKVFLECVQDMDHENMFWYRQDPGLGLRLIYFSYDVKMKEKGDIPEGYSVSREKKERFSLILESASTNQTSMYLCASSPADRGEQYFGPGTRLTVT.

This chain links TRBV27 with TRBJ2-1; 11 nucleotides match TRBD2. CDR3 length equals 16 residues. The germline V gene has CDR1 MNHEY and CDR2 SMNVEV (reference sequence). V was clipped by 5 bases and J by 6 bases; unmatched bases: 9. The CDR3 spells CASSPTPSGRPNEQFF. CDR3 nucleotide sequence: TGTGCCAGCAGTCCCACTCCTAGCGGGAGGCCCAATGAGCAGTTCTTC.

The rearrangement links TRBV19 to TRBJ1-5; D call uncertain. Germline V gene data show CDR1 as LNHDA and CDR2 as SQIVND (reference sequence). Trimming shortened V by 3 bases and J by 3 bases, and 9 bases separated the two germline ends. This CDR3 region has 14 residues. CDR3 residues: CASSIWRINQPQHF. The CDR3 DNA reads as TGTGCCAGTAGTATTTGGCGGATCAATCAGCCCCAGCATTTT.

The count of this clone is one. This chain connects TRBV7-2 to TRBJ2-7, with D possibly matching TRBD1 (6 bases). V was clipped by 3 bases and J by 3 bases, with 12 bases between them. CDR3 length: 14 residues. Germline lookup yields CDR1 SGHTA and CDR2 FQGNSA. The CDR3 bases are TGTGCCAGCAGCTTTGGGGGCAAACACTACGAGCAGTACTTC. Protein: CASSFGGKHYEQYF.

The chain carries TRBV11-1 and TRBJ1-1, with TRBD1 matching 8 bases. V lost 2 bases and J lost 5; bases outside the gene matches: 7. Germline CDR1 reads SGHAT; CDR2 reads FQDESV (reference sequence). The CDR3 sequence is 15 residues long. The CDR3 loop is CASSLRLTGETEAFF. The CDR3 coding sequence is TGTGCCAGCAGCTTACGGCTGACAGGGGAGACTGAAGCTTTCTTT.

The J gene is TRBJ1-2, the V gene TRBV9, with TRBD1 matching over 7 bases. The germline gives CDR1 SGDLS, CDR2 YYNGEE. V lost 2 bases and J lost 1; bases outside the gene matches: 5. This CDR3 spans 15 amino acids. CDR3 loop: CASSVRDSRNYGYTF. CDR3 in DNA: TGTGCCAGCAGCGTTAGGGACAGTCGTAACTATGGCTACACCTTC. The whole variable domain, filled in from reference TRBV9 and TRBJ1-2, reads DSGVTQTPKHLITATGQRVTLRCSPRSGDLSVYWYQQSLDQGLQFLIQYYNGEERAKGNILERFSAQQFPDLHSELNLSSLELGDSALYFCASSVRDSRNYGYTFGSGTRLTVV.

CDR3 in DNA: TGTGCCAGCCCCCGGACAGGGTTTAAGGGTGAAAAACTGTTTTTT. Translation: CASPRTGFKGEKLFF. The chain carries TRBV28 and TRBJ1-4; 8 bases match TRBD1. This CDR3 region has 15 residues. Per germline, CDR1 MDHEN and CDR2 SYDVKM. V shed 8 bases and J 7 bases; nucleotides not matched to a gene: 12.

The rearrangement joins TRBV19 to TRBJ2-3; the match to TRBD1 covers 8 bases. The length of the CDR3 is 17 residues. V shed 5 bases and J 1 base; nucleotides not matched to a gene: 11. Germline assignment: CDR1 LNHDA and CDR2 SQIVND (reference sequence). CDR3 sequence (DNA): TGTGCCAGTAGTCCCCGGGGACAGGCCCGGGGCACAGATACGCAGTATTTT. This gives the protein CASSPRGQARGTDTQYF.

The chain couples TRBV27 to TRBJ1-5, with 7 bases aligning to TRBD1. The germline V gene has CDR1 MNHEY and CDR2 SMNVEV (reference sequence). The CDR3 has 14 residues. Trimming cost V 1 base and J 5 bases; bases outside gene matches: 2. For the CDR3, the DNA is TGTGCCAGCAGTTTATACAGGGGAGATCAGCCCCAGCATTTT. Its protein product is CASSLYRGDQPQHF.

This chain joins TRBV6-5 and TRBJ2-7; the match to TRBD2 covers 8 bases. The ends lost 5 bases at V and 5 bases at J; junction bases unmatched: 2. In germline, CDR1 is MNHEY, CDR2 SVGAGI. The CDR3 contains 12 residues. Here the CDR3 reads CASSSGRNEQYF. The CDR3 DNA is TGTGCCAGCAGTAGCGGGAGAAACGAGCAGTACTTC.